The rows below give T cell receptor beta chains drawn from one sample of a study of shared clonotypes between healthy human individuals. Some clones are missing from TCRdb's copy, which holds only in-frame ones; the method was immunoSEQ multiplex PCR. The sample includes about 680,000 clones, around 72% seen only once; the top ten take approximately 1.8%. Input material: memory CD4+ T cells sorted from blood. The receptors shown here come from a woman aged 25 to 39 in good health. The CDR3 runs from the conserved cysteine through the conserved F or W. A D gene is named only where the DNA matches it firmly. Expanded clones get a size class; other rows say once, few or many, or leave the size out.

v_call	clone_size	j_call	d_call	cdr3_nt	cdr3_aa
TRBV2	many	TRBJ2-7	-	TGTGCCAGCAGTGAATTAGCGTTCAACGAGCAGTACTTC	CASSELAFNEQYF
TRBV29-1	-	TRBJ2-6	-	TGCAGCGTTTCCACACGAAGCATACAAAGTCGGGCCAACGTCCTGACTTTC	CSVSTRSIQSRANVLTF
TRBV7-9	-	TRBJ2-1	TRBD2	TGTGCCAGCAGCCTCCGACTAGCGGGAGGGCCCCTCTCCTACAATGAGCAGTTCTTC	CASSLRLAGGPLSYNEQFF
TRBV4-1	-	TRBJ2-5	-	TGCGCCAGCAGCCAAGGTGCGCTAACAGCGGGCCAAGAGACCCAGTACTTC	CASSQGALTAGQETQYF
TRBV7-9	-	TRBJ2-5	-	TGTGCCAGCAGCTTTCCGAGGACAGTTAAAGAGACCCAGTACTTC	CASSFPRTVKETQYF
TRBV2	-	TRBJ2-3	-	TGTGCCAGCAGTGAACGCTCGGGCACAGATACGCAGTATTTT	CASSERSGTDTQYF
TRBV28	-	TRBJ2-2	TRBD2	TGTGCCAGCAGCAAGGGACTAGCGGGACCCGGGGAGCTGTTTTTT	CASSKGLAGPGELFF
TRBV7-7	-	TRBJ2-2	TRBD1	TGTGCCAGCAGCTTGATCGGGACAGGGAACACCGGGGAGCTGTTTTTT	CASSLIGTGNTGELFF
TRBV18	few	TRBJ1-1	-	TGTGCCAGCTCACCACCCACAGGGAGCCCCCAGAACACTGAAGCTTTCTTT	CASSPPTGSPQNTEAFF
TRBV7-9	few	TRBJ1-2	-	TGTGCCAGCAGCTGGGGCACTGGCTACACCTTC	CASSWGTGYTF
TRBV15	-	TRBJ1-1	-	TGTGCCACCAGCAGAGATGGGTTGGGCGCTTTCTTT	CATSRDGLGAFF
TRBV2	-	TRBJ2-1	-	TGTGCCAGCAGCCAGGAGAGCTCCTACAATGAGCAGTTCTTC	CASSQESSYNEQFF
TRBV6-4	-	TRBJ1-1	-	TGTGCCAGCAGTGTCTCGATCACGGGGGGCCGATCTGAAGCTTTCTTT	CASSVSITGGRSEAFF
TRBV6-6	-	TRBJ2-2	TRBD2	TGTGCCAGCAGTTACTCGGGACTAGCGAGCACCGGGGAGCTGTTTTTT	CASSYSGLASTGELFF
TRBV5-1	-	TRBJ1-2	TRBD1	TGCGCCAGCAGAGCGCAGGGGGCGGAAAGCTATGGCTACACCTTC	CASRAQGAESYGYTF
TRBV7-8	-	TRBJ2-7	-	TGTGCCAGCAGCCCCCCAGCATCCTACGAGCAGTACTTC	CASSPPASYEQYF
TRBV28	-	TRBJ1-1	-	TGTGCCCTAAGAGCCCTCGATGACACTGAAGCTTTCTTT	CALRALDDTEAFF
TRBV11-3	-	TRBJ2-7	TRBD1	TGTGCCAGCAGCTCGGGACAGGGGGGTCGGTACGAGCAGTACTTC	CASSSGQGGRYEQYF
TRBV28	-	TRBJ2-7	TRBD2	TGTGCCAGCAGACCTCTTGCGGGAGGAACCTACGAGCAGTACTTC	CASRPLAGGTYEQYF
TRBV5-1	-	TRBJ2-7	TRBD2	TGCGCCAGCAGCATGACTAGCGGAAACTACGAGCAGTACTTC	CASSMTSGNYEQYF